This T cell receptor (beta chain) was captured by sequencing in a study of T cell changes during pregnancy in multiple sclerosis. Using immunoSEQ multiplex PCR, the repertoire was profiled, and TCRdb retains in-frame clones only, with some absent. The sample lists tens of thousands of clones; just over 90% were seen once. The material sequenced was peripheral blood, taken in the first trimester of pregnancy. The TCR sequence derives from a female donor in good health, enrolled as a control in a pregnancy study.

The CDR3 coding sequence is TGTGCCACCAGCAGAGGCCGGGGGTTTGGGATGAACACTGAAGCTTTCTTT. This gives the protein CATSRGRGFGMNTEAFF. The chain combines TRBV15 with TRBJ1-1; TRBD1 might be the D (5 bases). V was trimmed by 1 base and J by 0 bases, leaving 15 bases between them. CDR3 length: 17 amino acids. Per the germline V gene, CDR1 is LNHNV and CDR2 is YYDKDF (reference sequence).